This TCR beta chain stems from a study of blood T cell repertoires in COVID-19. Assay used: immunoSEQ multiplex PCR; TCRdb lists only in-frame clones, some missing. The sample has about 98,000 clones, about 80% seen once. The CDR3 covers 15 residues. V was cut by 4 bases and J by 3 bases, with 15 bases left in between. Germline V CDR1 and CDR2: LGHDT, YNNKEL (reference sequence). This receptor was obtained from an older man with active or convalescent COVID-19. The sample comprised peripheral blood. This sequence joins TRBV3-1 (or the pseudogene TRBV3-2) and TRBJ1-2, with D maybe TRBD1 (6 bases). The CDR3 nucleotides are TGTGCCAGCAGCCGGACAGTAAGCTCTTACTATGGCTACACCTTC. Translated: CASSRTVSSYYGYTF.